Below, 11 T cell receptor beta chains from the same sample are listed, as sequenced in a study of tumor-infiltrating lymphocytes in primary liver carcinoma. Unsorted bulk tissue of about 20-32 mg yielded co-extracted RNA and DNA. Researchers generated TCR beta cDNA from approximately 0.55 ug of total RNA, relying on a constant-region primer. Employing slightly modified ARM-PCR, three nested multiplex PCR rounds were run, and these gave rise to the TCR beta libraries. The opening two PCR rounds, ten to eleven cycles each, paired TRBV1-TRBV30 forward primers with a C-beta reverse primer. TCRdb reanalysed the multiplex PCR reads using MiXCR and keeps one entry per CDR3 protein. Of 80,000 or so distinct CDR3 sequences listed, roughly 69% are singletons. Sequencing was performed on tumor-adjacent normal liver tissue. The origin of the receptors is a man in his forties with primary liver carcinoma and hepatitis B virus infection.

This clonotype was seen at least ten times. V and J are TRBV30 and TRBJ2-7, with D possibly being TRBD1 or TRBD2 (5 bases each). This CDR3 region has 12 residues. Germline V gene lookup returns CDR1 GTSNPN and CDR2 SVGIG (reference sequence). The V end lost 3 bases, the J end lost 5 bases, and 11 bases lay between the germline ends. The CDR3, as DNA: TGTGCCTGGAGCGTCAGGGACCACGAGCAGTACTTC. Protein sequence: CAWSVRDHEQYF.

In the case of this clonotype: A junction end diverges from the germline sequence, so it may reflect a read error. Here the CDR3 DNA reads TGTGCCAACAGTTACGCAGAGTCCTACGAGCAGTATTTC. It codes for CANSYAESYEQYF. V is TRBV6-5 and J is TRBJ2-7; D call uncertain. Germline values: CDR1 MNHEY, CDR2 SVGAGI. This CDR3 contains 13 residues.

As regards this clonotype: Sequence at one end of the junction differs from germline and may be a read error. The rearrangement links TRBV11-2 to TRBJ2-7; D is possibly TRBD1 (5 bases). This CDR3 spans 13 amino acids. Germline V lookup: CDR1 SGHAT, CDR2 FQNNGV. The CDR3 region is CASTFDSAYEQYF. DNA for the CDR3: TGCGCCAGCACCTTTGACAGCGCCTACGAGCAGTACTTC.

Comment on this clonotype: A much larger clone differs by one base, so this may be a read error. The CDR3 carries no conserved terminal phenylalanine or tryptophan, so it likely arises from a read error. V and J are TRBV5-1 and TRBJ2-7, with no clear D. In germline, CDR1 is SGHRS, CDR2 YFSETQ. The V end lost 0 bases, the J end lost 0 bases, and 4 bases lay between the germline ends. CDR3 size: 13 residues. CDR3 bases: TGCGCCAGCAGCTTGGCGGGCTCCTACGAGCAGTACCTC. Translated: CASSLAGSYEQYL.

CDR3 sequence: CASEGTILSNEQFF. CDR3 DNA: TGTGCCAGCGAGGGGACAATCCTCTCCAATGAGCAGTTCTTC. The genes are TRBV11-1 and TRBJ2-1; D may be TRBD1 (6 bases). The CDR3 extends over 14 amino acids. The ends were cut back, 8 bases at V and 6 bases at J, with 17 bases in the middle. Germline V gives CDR1 SGHAT, CDR2 FQDESV (reference sequence).

This clonotype was seen just once. One junction end disagrees with the germline gene, perhaps due to a read error. The chain carries TRBV12-3 or TRBV12-4 and TRBJ1-5, with D tentatively TRBD1 (6 bases). The CDR3 loop spans 16 amino acids. The CDR3 nucleotides are TGTGACAGCACCGCGACACAGGGACCGAGCAATCAGCCCCAGCATTTT. This translates into CDSTATQGPSNQPQHF.

The chain links TRBV6-1 to TRBJ1-4; D unresolved. Trimming shortened V by 7 bases and J by 7 bases, and 22 bases separated the two germline ends. The CDR3 is 16 residues long. Germline-derived CDR1 and CDR2 are MNHNS and SASEGT. The DNA for the CDR3 is TGTGCCAGCACCCCTGCCCTGGGCTCTCTACGTGAAAAACTGTTTTTT. Translation: CASTPALGSLREKLFF.

Worth noting for this clonotype: Because it lacks the conserved phenylalanine or tryptophan at the end, this CDR3 is likely a read error. The limits of the CDR3 on the DNA are not certain, so only TCRdb's listed CDR3 is given. The V gene is TRBV11-1, the J gene TRBJ2-5; TRBD1, the table's D call, was not compared with the DNA. The germline CDR1 and CDR2 sequences are SGHAT and FQDESV (reference sequence). Counting both end residues, the CDR3 totals 14 amino acids. CDR3 sequence: CVSSGQVEVETQCL.

This clonotype was found many times. This could be a read error, since a much larger clone is one nucleotide away. The chain couples TRBV10-2 to TRBJ2-1; D might be TRBD2 (6 bases). This CDR3 spans 13 amino acids. Trimming shortened V by 7 bases and J by 9 bases, and 16 bases separated the two germline ends. Per the germline V gene, CDR1 is WSHSY and CDR2 is SAAADI. CDR3 residues: CASNLTRLAEQFF. The CDR3 DNA sequence: TGCGCCAGCAACCTGACTAGGTTGGCTGAGCAGTTCTTC.

The gene calls are TRBV6-1 and TRBJ2-1, with D tentatively TRBD1 (6 bases). Trimming cost V 10 bases and J 1 base, with 14 bases left between them. CDR3 length equals 14 residues. The V gene's germline CDR1 is MNHNS and CDR2 SASEGT. In DNA, the CDR3 is TGTGCCAACAGGAACAGGGCGTCCTACAATGAGCAGTTCTTC. Encoded protein: CANRNRASYNEQFF.

Concerning this clonotype itself: Germline and junction disagree at one end, which may indicate a read error. This rearrangement joins TRBV19 to TRBJ1-4, with 7 bases aligning to TRBD1. Germline V gene lookup returns CDR1 LNHDA and CDR2 SQIVND (reference sequence). The CDR3 runs to 14 residues. CDR3 nucleotides: TGTGCCAATAGTACGACAGGGTTCAATGAAAAACTGTTTTTT. This codes for CANSTTGFNEKLFF.